Here is one TCR beta chain with its context. V lost 2 bases to trimming and J lost 5 bases, with 9 bases between them. This CDR3 has 13 amino acids. The germline CDR1 and CDR2 sequences are SGHAT and FQDESV (reference sequence). These data belong to a study of blood T cell repertoires in COVID-19. Repertoires were generated with immunoSEQ multiplex PCR, while TCRdb's copy carries only in-frame clones and drops some. Of about 16,000 clones listed, over 70% are singletons. The sequence derives from a man in his 60s with acute or convalescent COVID-19. Sequencing was performed on peripheral blood. This chain joins TRBV11-1 and TRBJ1-1; D is possibly TRBD1 (5 bases). The CDR3 region has the DNA TGTGCCAGCAGCTTATTGGCAGGGACTGAAGCTTTCTTT. As protein: CASSLLAGTEAFF.